Following are 15 T cell receptor beta chains from one sample sequenced in a study of CD8 T cells in ankylosing spondylitis (TCRdb year 2017). Library prep was done by 5' RACE. The data were produced on an Illumina HiSeq 2500. The public reads were quality trimmed at Q25 with fastp and then assembled into clones with MiXCR by TCRdb, keeping productive beta chains. Each entry is one CDR3 protein sequence, shown with its most common DNA and genes. The sample records about 250,000 distinct CDR3 sequences, under 35% of which are singletons. The ten largest clones take up about 4% of the sample. Specimen: blood, either unsorted or a sorted T cell fraction (not recorded which). The receptors come from a male donor with ankylosing spondylitis or in good health (not recorded which).

Only a few counts were recorded for this clonotype. The chain has TRBV12-3 or TRBV12-4 and TRBJ2-7; no clear D gene. Between the trimmed V and J ends, which lost 5 bases and 3 bases, there was a span of 11 bases. The CDR3 extends over 13 amino acids. The CDR3 spells CASSVGLGYEQYF. CDR3 DNA: TGTGCCAGCAGTGTAGGTTTAGGCTACGAGCAGTACTTC.

The chain links TRBV7-9 to TRBJ2-1; the match to TRBD2 covers 11 bases. This CDR3 comprises 17 residues. Germline assignment: CDR1 SEHNR and CDR2 FQNEAQ (reference sequence). The V and J ends lost 5 bases and 8 bases, in that order; junction bases with no gene match: 14. The CDR3 sequence is CASSAPFSGGASDEQFF. DNA for the CDR3: TGTGCCAGCAGCGCCCCGTTTAGCGGGGGGGCCTCGGATGAGCAGTTCTTC.

The CDR3 DNA reads TGCAGTGCTAAGGTGGCGGGCAATCAGCCCCAGCATTTT. Protein: CSAKVAGNQPQHF. The rearrangement links TRBV20-1 to TRBJ1-5; D remains unclear. This CDR3 spans 13 amino acids. Germline loops: CDR1 DFQATT, CDR2 SNEGSKA (reference sequence). The V gene lost 4 bases and the J gene lost 2 bases, with 9 bases spanning the gap.

This sequence joins TRBV29-1 and TRBJ2-7; D remains ambiguous. Germline CDR1 is SQVTM and CDR2 is ANQGSEA. Trimming left V 0 bases short and J 6 bases short, with 9 bases between. The CDR3 spans 12 residues. CDR3 DNA: TGCAGCGTTGAAGAGGGTTCCACCGAGCAGTACTTC. As protein: CSVEEGSTEQYF.

This clonotype was seen repeatedly, ten times or more. The CDR3 DNA follows: TGTGCCAGCAGCCGCGAACAGGCCTACGAGCAGTACTTC. This translates into CASSREQAYEQYF. The chain uses TRBV12-3 or TRBV12-4 and TRBJ2-7, with a tentative D call TRBD1 (5 bases). The V end was cut by 6 bases, the J end by 2 bases, with 11 bases between. The CDR3 runs 13 residues.

The chain carries TRBV6-1 and TRBJ1-5; 10 nucleotides match TRBD1. The CDR3 contains 14 residues. Trimming took 6 bases from V and 7 from J; bases not matched to a gene: 6. The germline gives CDR1 MNHNS, CDR2 SASEGT. CDR3 protein: CASSGTGDMQPQHF. CDR3 DNA: TGTGCCAGCAGCGGGACAGGGGATATGCAGCCCCAGCATTTT.

Concerning this clonotype itself: A much larger clone differs from this one at a single base, so this may be a read error. The V and J genes are TRBV20-1 and TRBJ2-5; 11 bases are shared with TRBD2. CDR1 DFQATT and CDR2 SNEGSKA come from the germline V gene (reference sequence). This CDR3 spans 16 amino acids. The CDR3, as DNA: TGCTGTGCCCACAGGGGTAGCGGGGGGGCCGGGGAGACCCAGTACTTC. This encodes CCAHRGSGGAGETQYF.

In this sample, this clonotype turned up a few times. The chain combines TRBV20-1 with TRBJ1-2; unclear D gene. With 0 bases removed from V and 4 bases from J, the gap between germline ends came to 12 bases. Germline V gene data show CDR1 as DFQATT and CDR2 as SNEGSKA (reference sequence). This CDR3 contains 14 residues. The CDR3 is CSARESAGSYGYTF. CDR3 nucleotide sequence: TGCAGTGCTAGAGAGTCGGCAGGAAGCTATGGCTACACCTTC.

CDR3 sequence: CASSANRVMIETQYF. DNA for the CDR3: TGTGCCAGCAGCGCCAACAGGGTAATGATTGAGACCCAGTACTTC. V gene TRBV7-3 combines with J gene TRBJ2-5; a possible D gene is TRBD1 (6 bases). This CDR3 region has 15 residues. Deletions cut 5 bases from V and 5 bases from J, with 18 bases between. Germline V gene sequence: CDR1 SGHTA, CDR2 FQGTGA.

A few counts support this clonotype. V and J are TRBV20-1 and TRBJ1-2; TRBD1 is a possible D gene (5 bases). The CDR3 length is 15 residues. V lost 1 base to trimming and J lost 5 bases, with 17 bases between them. CDR1 and CDR2 from the germline V gene are DFQATT and SNEGSKA (reference sequence). DNA of the CDR3: TGCAGTGCTAGAGTCCCCCGGGAAGGGGTTTATGGCTACACCTTC. It translates to CSARVPREGVYGYTF.

The gene calls are TRBV27 and TRBJ2-3; D not resolved. The CDR3 has 13 amino acids. The V and J ends lost 1 base and 2 bases respectively, with 4 bases between them. From germline, CDR1 is MNHEY and CDR2 SMNVEV (reference sequence). The CDR3 nucleotides are TGTGCCAGCAGTTTATACAACACAGATACGCAGTATTTT. Protein: CASSLYNTDTQYF.

V and J are TRBV24-1 and TRBJ2-6, with D hard to call. This CDR3 region has 16 residues. V gave up 10 bases and J gave up 0 bases, with 15 bases separating them. CDR1 is KGHDR, CDR2 SFDVKD, per germline. Written as DNA, the CDR3 is TGTGCCACAGAATCCAGGATTGGCTCTGGGGCCAACGTCCTGACTTTC. As protein: CATESRIGSGANVLTF.

This chain connects TRBV29-1 to TRBJ2-5; TRBD2 matches at 7 bases. This CDR3 spans 11 amino acids. Germline CDR1 SQVTM, CDR2 ANQGSEA. Trimming cost V 4 bases and J 5 bases; bases outside gene matches: 1. The CDR3: CSVVTSETQYF. The CDR3 region has the DNA TGCAGCGTTGTGACTAGCGAGACCCAGTACTTC.

The CDR3 sequence: CASSYGKGLTGNTIYF. CDR3 coding DNA: TGTGCCAGCAGTTATGGGAAAGGATTAACTGGAAACACCATATATTTT. J is TRBJ1-3 and V is TRBV6-5; D ambiguous. V was shortened by 3 bases and J by 2 bases, with 14 bases between the two germline ends. The CDR3 spans 16 residues. Germline values: CDR1 MNHEY, CDR2 SVGAGI.

This rearrangement joins TRBV12-3 or TRBV12-4 to TRBJ1-5; possible D gene TRBD1, 6 bases. The CDR3 has 15 residues. The V and J ends lost 2 bases and 3 bases respectively, with 11 bases between them. The chain's CDR3 is CASSLTRGDNQPQHF. The CDR3 DNA reads TGTGCCAGCAGTTTAACCAGGGGAGACAATCAGCCCCAGCATTTT.